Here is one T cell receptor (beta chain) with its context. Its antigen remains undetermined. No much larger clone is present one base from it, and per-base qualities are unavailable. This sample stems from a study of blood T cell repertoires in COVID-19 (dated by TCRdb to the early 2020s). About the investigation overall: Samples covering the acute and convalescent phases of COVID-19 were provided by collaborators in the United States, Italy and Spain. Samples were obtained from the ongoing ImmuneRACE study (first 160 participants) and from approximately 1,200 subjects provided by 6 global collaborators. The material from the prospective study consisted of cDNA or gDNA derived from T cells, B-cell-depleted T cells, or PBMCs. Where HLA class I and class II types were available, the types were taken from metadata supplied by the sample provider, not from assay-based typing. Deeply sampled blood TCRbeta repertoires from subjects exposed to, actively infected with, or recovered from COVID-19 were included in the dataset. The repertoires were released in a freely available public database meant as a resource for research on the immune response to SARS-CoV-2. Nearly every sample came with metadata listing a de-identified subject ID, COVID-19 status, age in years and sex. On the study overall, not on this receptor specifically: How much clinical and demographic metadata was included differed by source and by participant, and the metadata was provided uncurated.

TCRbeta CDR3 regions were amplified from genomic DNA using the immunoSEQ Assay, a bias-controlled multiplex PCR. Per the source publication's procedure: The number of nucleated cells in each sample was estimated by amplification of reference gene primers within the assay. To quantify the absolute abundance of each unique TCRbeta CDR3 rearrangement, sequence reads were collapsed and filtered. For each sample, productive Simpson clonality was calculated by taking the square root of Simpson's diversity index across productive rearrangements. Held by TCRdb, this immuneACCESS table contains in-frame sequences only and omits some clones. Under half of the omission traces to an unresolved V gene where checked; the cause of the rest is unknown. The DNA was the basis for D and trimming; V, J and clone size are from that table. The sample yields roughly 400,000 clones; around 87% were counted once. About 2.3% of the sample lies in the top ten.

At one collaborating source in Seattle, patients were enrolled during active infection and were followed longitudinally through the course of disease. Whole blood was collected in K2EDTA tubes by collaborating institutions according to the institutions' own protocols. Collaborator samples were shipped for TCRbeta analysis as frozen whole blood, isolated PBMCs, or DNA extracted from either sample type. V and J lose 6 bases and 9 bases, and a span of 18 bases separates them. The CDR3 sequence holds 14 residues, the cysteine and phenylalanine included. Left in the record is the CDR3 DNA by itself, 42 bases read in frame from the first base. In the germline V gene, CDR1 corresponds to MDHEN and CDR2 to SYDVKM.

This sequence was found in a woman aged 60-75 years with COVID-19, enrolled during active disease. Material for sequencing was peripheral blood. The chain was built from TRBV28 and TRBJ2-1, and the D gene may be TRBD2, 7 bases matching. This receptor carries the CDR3 CASRQLGGLGEQFF. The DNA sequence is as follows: TGTGCCAGCAGGCAATTGGGGGGGCTCGGTGAGCAGTTCTTC. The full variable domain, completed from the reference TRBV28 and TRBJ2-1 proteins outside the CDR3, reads DVKVTQSSRYLVKRTGEKVFLECVQDMDHENMFWYRQDPGLGLRLIYFSYDVKMKEKGDIPEGYSVSREKKERFSLILESASTNQTSMYLCASRQLGGLGEQFFGPGTRLTVL.